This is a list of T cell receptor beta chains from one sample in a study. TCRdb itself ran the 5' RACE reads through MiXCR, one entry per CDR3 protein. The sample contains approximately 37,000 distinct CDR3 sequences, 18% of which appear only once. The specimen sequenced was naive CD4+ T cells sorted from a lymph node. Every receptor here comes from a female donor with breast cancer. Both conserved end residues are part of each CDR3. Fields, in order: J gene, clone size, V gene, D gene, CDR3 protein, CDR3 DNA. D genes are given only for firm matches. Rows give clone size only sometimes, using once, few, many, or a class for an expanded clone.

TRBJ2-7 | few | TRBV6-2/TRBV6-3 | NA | CASTTTSRYEQYF | TGTGCCAGCACCACAACTAGTCGCTACGAGCAGTACTTC
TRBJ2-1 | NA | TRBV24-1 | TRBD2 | CATSEQTSSGRNEQFF | TGTGCCACCAGTGAGCAGACCTCTAGCGGGAGAAACGAGCAGTTCTTC
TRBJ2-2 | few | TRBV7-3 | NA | CASSPSRDNGELFF | TGTGCCAGCAGCCCCTCTAGGGATAACGGGGAGCTGTTTTTT
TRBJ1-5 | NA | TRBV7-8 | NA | CASSFSTPEPQHF | TGTGCCAGCAGCTTCTCCACCCCCGAACCCCAGCATTTT
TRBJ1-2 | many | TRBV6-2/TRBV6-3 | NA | CASSYGDGYGYTF | TGTGCCAGCAGTTACGGGGACGGCTATGGCTACACCTTC
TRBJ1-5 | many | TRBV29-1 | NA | CSVRPSGVDQPQHF | TGCAGCGTTAGACCCTCAGGGGTCGATCAGCCCCAGCATTTT
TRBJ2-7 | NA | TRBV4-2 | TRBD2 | CASSQGKGLAGVYEQYF | TGTGCCAGCAGCCAAGGTAAAGGACTAGCGGGAGTCTACGAGCAGTACTTC
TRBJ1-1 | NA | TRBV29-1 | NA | CSVEYRGDEAFF | TGCAGCGTTGAATATCGGGGAGACGAAGCTTTCTTT
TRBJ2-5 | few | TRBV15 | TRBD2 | CATSGPLAGKETQYF | TGTGCCACCAGCGGCCCGTTAGCGGGGAAAGAGACCCAGTACTTC
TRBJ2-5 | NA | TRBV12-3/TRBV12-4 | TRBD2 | CASSDTSGGAGETQYF | TGTGCCAGCAGTGACACTAGCGGGGGGGCCGGAGAGACCCAGTACTTC
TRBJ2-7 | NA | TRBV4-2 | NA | CASSLHPPTGLGDYEQYF | TGTGCCAGCAGCCTCCATCCGCCTACAGGGCTGGGAGACTACGAGCAGTACTTC
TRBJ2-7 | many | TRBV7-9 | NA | CASSLSGYEQYF | TGTGCCAGCAGCCTTTCTGGCTACGAGCAGTACTTC
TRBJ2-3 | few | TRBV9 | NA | CASSPSAITDTQYF | TGTGCCAGCAGCCCCTCGGCGATCACAGATACGCAGTATTTT
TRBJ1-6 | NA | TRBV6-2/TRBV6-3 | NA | CASTKDDSPLHF | TGTGCCAGCACCAAGGACGATTCACCCCTCCACTTT
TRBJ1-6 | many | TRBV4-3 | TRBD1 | CASSPLGDSNSPLHF | TGCGCCAGCAGCCCACTAGGGGACAGCAATTCACCCCTCCACTTT
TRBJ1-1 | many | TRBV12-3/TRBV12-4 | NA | CASSLASGTEAFF | TGTGCCAGCAGTTTAGCCTCGGGCACTGAAGCTTTCTTT
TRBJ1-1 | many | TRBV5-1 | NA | CASSFKAPGDTEAFF | TGCGCCAGCAGCTTCAAGGCCCCTGGTGACACTGAAGCTTTCTTT
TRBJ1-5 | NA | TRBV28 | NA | CASISGNQPQHF | TGTGCCAGCATCTCAGGCAATCAGCCCCAGCATTTT
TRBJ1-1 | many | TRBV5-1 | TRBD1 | CASSSGATGLNTEAFF | TGCGCCAGCAGCTCGGGAGCGACAGGGTTGAACACTGAAGCTTTCTTT
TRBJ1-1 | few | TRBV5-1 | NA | CASSLDRAVGEAFF | TGCGCCAGCAGCTTGGACCGGGCGGTGGGTGAAGCTTTCTTT
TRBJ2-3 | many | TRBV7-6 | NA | CASSPTGEGDTQYF | TGTGCCAGCAGCCCGACAGGGGAGGGAGATACGCAGTATTTT
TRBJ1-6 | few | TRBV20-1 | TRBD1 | CSARDINRGENSPLHF | TGCAGTGCTAGAGATATTAACAGGGGCGAGAATTCACCCCTCCACTTT
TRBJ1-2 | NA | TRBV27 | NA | CASSPQGWGYGYTF | TGTGCCAGCAGCCCGCAGGGGTGGGGATATGGCTACACCTTC
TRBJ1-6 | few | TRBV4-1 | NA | CASSPTDPNSPLHF | TGCGCCAGCAGTCCGACGGACCCTAATTCACCCCTCCACTTT
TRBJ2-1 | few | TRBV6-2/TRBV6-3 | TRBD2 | CASRRIPRGGHNEQFF | TGTGCCAGCAGAAGGATACCGCGGGGGGGCCACAATGAGCAGTTCTTC
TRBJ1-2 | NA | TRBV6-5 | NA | CASSSLGPQGNYGYTF | TGTGCCAGCAGTTCTCTCGGTCCTCAGGGGAACTATGGCTACACCTTC
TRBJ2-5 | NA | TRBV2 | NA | CASTRGETQYF | TGTGCCAGCACCCGCGGGGAGACCCAGTACTTC
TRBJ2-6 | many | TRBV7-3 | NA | CASSSDRANVLTF | TGTGCCAGCAGCTCCGACCGGGCCAACGTCCTGACTTTC
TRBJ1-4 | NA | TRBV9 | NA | CASSPSLTTNEKLFF | TGTGCCAGCAGCCCATCGCTGACAACTAATGAAAAACTGTTTTTT
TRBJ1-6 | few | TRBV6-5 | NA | CASRSLSQMIYSPLHF | TGTGCCAGCAGGTCCCTTTCTCAGATGATCTATTCACCCCTCCACTTT
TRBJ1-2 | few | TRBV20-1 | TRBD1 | CSAARQGISGYTF | TGCAGTGCTGCCCGACAGGGAATAAGTGGCTACACCTTC
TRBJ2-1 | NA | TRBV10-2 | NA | CASSRSQTVYNEQFF | TGCGCCAGCAGCCGATCCCAAACAGTTTACAATGAGCAGTTCTTC
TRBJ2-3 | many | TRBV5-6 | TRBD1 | CASSYFTGAHTDTQYF | TGTGCCAGCAGCTATTTTACAGGGGCCCACACAGATACGCAGTATTTT
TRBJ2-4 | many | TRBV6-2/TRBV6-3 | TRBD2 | CASSSRTSANIQYF | TGTGCCAGCAGTTCCCGGACTAGCGCAAACATTCAGTACTTC
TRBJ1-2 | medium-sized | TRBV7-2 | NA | CASSPDRPLAGRYGYTF | TGTGCCAGCAGCCCTGACAGGCCCCTCGCTGGTCGCTATGGCTACACCTTC
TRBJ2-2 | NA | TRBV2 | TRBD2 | CASRELAGDVIGELFF | TGTGCCAGCAGAGAACTAGCGGGAGATGTAATCGGGGAGCTGTTTTTT
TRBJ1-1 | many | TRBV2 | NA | CASSGDGSEAFF | TGTGCCAGCAGTGGGGACGGCTCTGAAGCTTTCTTT
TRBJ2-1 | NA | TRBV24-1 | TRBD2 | CATSDPTSGRSYDYNEQFF | TGTGCCACCAGTGACCCGACTAGCGGGAGGTCGTACGACTACAATGAGCAGTTCTTC
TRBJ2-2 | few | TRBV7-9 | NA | CASSASGTGELFF | TGTGCCAGCAGCGCCAGCGGGACCGGGGAGCTGTTTTTT
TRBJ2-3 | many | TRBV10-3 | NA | CAISESRAVSTDTQYF | TGTGCCATCAGTGAGTCGAGGGCGGTCAGCACAGATACGCAGTATTTT
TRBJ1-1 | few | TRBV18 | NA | CASSSGIGGDTEAFF | TGTGCCAGCTCATCAGGGATAGGGGGGGACACTGAAGCTTTCTTT
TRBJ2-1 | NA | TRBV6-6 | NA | CASRSGTPGEQFF | TGTGCCAGCAGATCCGGGACTCCGGGGGAGCAGTTCTTC
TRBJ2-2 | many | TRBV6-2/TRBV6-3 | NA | CASSKLNTGELFF | TGTGCCAGCAGCAAATTGAACACCGGGGAGCTGTTTTTT
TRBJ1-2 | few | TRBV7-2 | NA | CASSLVAYGYTF | TGTGCCAGCAGCTTAGTGGCCTATGGCTACACCTTC
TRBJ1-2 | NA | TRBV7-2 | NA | CASSSPVPDGYGYTF | TGTGCCAGCAGCTCACCCGTGCCCGACGGCTATGGCTACACCTTC
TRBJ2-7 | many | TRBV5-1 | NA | CASSLATPHDEQYF | TGCGCCAGCAGCTTGGCGACACCCCACGACGAGCAGTACTTC
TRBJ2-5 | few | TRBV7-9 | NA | CASSPTETGTQYF | TGTGCCAGCAGCCCTACTGAGACGGGGACCCAGTACTTC
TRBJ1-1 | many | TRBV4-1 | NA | CASSPVGRGGTEAFF | TGCGCCAGCAGCCCAGTTGGGCGAGGAGGGACTGAAGCTTTCTTT
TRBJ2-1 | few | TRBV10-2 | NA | CASSGGKLNEQFF | TGCGCCAGCAGTGGAGGCAAACTCAATGAGCAGTTCTTC
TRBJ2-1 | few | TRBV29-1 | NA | CSVEELDTRQNEQFF | TGCAGCGTTGAAGAGTTAGACACTAGACAAAATGAGCAGTTCTTC
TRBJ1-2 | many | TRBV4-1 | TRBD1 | CASNPSRDRLWGYTF | TGCGCCAGCAATCCAAGCAGGGACAGGCTTTGGGGCTACACCTTC
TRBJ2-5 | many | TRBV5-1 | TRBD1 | CASRTGTGRETQYF | TGCGCCAGCAGAACCGGGACAGGAAGGGAGACCCAGTACTTC
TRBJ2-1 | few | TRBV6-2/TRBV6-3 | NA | CASSALNWNEQFF | TGTGCCAGCAGCGCACTTAATTGGAATGAGCAGTTCTTC
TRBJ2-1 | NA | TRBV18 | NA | CASSPTGTNNEQFF | TGTGCCAGCTCTCCGACCGGGACCAACAATGAGCAGTTCTTC